These 8 T cell receptor beta chains were sequenced from one sample in a study of T cells in localized non-small cell lung cancer. Sequencing used immunoSEQ multiplex PCR; TCRdb keeps in-frame clones, though not all of them. The sample gives fewer than 90,000 clones, approximately 84% of which show up once; about 2.7% is in the top ten. Material: peripheral blood, obtained before any cancer treatment. These receptors were taken from a man between 40 and 70 years old with stage I lung adenocarcinoma.

The chain combines TRBV6-1 with TRBJ2-2; TRBD2 agrees at 11 bases. Per germline, CDR1 MNHNS and CDR2 SASEGT. The CDR3 length is 15 residues. With 2 bases clipped from V and 4 bases from J, the junction kept 0 bases outside the gene matches. Here the CDR3 reads CASSELAGGTGELFF. DNA for the CDR3: TGTGCCAGCAGTGAACTAGCGGGAGGCACCGGGGAGCTGTTTTTT.

The chain uses TRBV28 and TRBJ2-2; D is perhaps TRBD1 (6 bases). Germline assignment: CDR1 MDHEN and CDR2 SYDVKM. The CDR3 sequence is 14 residues long. The V gene lost 3 bases and the J gene lost 5 bases, with 10 bases spanning the gap. CDR3 sequence: CASSLTGQTGELFF. In DNA form, the CDR3 reads TGTGCCAGCAGTTTGACAGGACAAACCGGGGAGCTGTTTTTT.

The chain joins TRBV30 to TRBJ2-7; D perhaps matches TRBD2 (7 bases). Trimming pared 2 bases from V and 4 bases from J, leaving 21 bases between. The CDR3 length is 16 residues. Germline V lookup: CDR1 GTSNPN, CDR2 SVGIG (reference sequence). The CDR3: CAWSLSRDTGRYEQYF. Here the CDR3 DNA reads TGTGCCTGGAGTTTGTCCCGGGACACCGGGAGGTACGAGCAGTACTTC.

The chain combines TRBV7-9 with TRBJ1-2; D is unresolved. Germline values: CDR1 SEHNR, CDR2 FQNEAQ (reference sequence). The CDR3 spans 15 residues. Trimming removed 3 bases from V and 4 bases from J, with 15 bases in between. CDR3 DNA: TGTGCCAGCAGCTTGAGTGACTCGGTGAGCTATGGCTACACCTTC. Its translation is CASSLSDSVSYGYTF.

The chain couples TRBV15 to TRBJ2-1, with 11 nucleotides matching TRBD2. The V segment lost 0 bases and the J segment 8 bases; nucleotides outside the gene matches: 12. Germline-derived CDR1 and CDR2 are LNHNV and YYDKDF (reference sequence). The CDR3 is 18 residues long. Here the CDR3 reads CATSRETLAGGGYDEQFF. CDR3 in DNA: TGTGCCACCAGCAGAGAGACCTTAGCGGGAGGGGGTTACGATGAGCAGTTCTTC.

The V call is TRBV4-1, the J call TRBJ1-1; D is ambiguous. From germline, CDR1 is MGHRA and CDR2 YSYEKL. V lost 1 base and J 5 bases, leaving 8 bases between the germline ends. The CDR3 consists of 13 residues. The CDR3 DNA follows: TGCGCCAGCAGCCAAGTAAGGCCAACTGAAGCTTTCTTT. This codes for CASSQVRPTEAFF.

The chain is built from TRBV9 and TRBJ2-1, with D tentatively TRBD1 (6 bases). Germline V CDR1 and CDR2: SGDLS, YYNGEE. Trimming took 0 bases from V and 8 from J, leaving 18 bases between them. The CDR3 has 16 residues. In DNA form, the CDR3 reads TGTGCCAGCAGCGTAGGCGGTGGGGGCCCCGGGGATGAGCAGTTCTTC. Its protein is CASSVGGGGPGDEQFF.

V gene TRBV30 combines with J gene TRBJ1-2, with TRBD1 as a possible D gene (5 bases). This CDR3 is built from 13 residues. CDR1 GTSNPN and CDR2 SVGIG come from the germline V gene (reference sequence). The V end lost 5 bases, the J end lost 6 bases, and 16 bases lay between the germline ends. CDR3 amino acids: CAWGAGELDGYTF. CDR3 nucleotide sequence: TGTGCCTGGGGGGCTGGGGAATTGGATGGCTACACCTTC. Using reference TRBV30 and TRBJ1-2 for the parts outside the CDR3, the full variable domain is SQTIHQWPATLVQPVGSPLSLECTVEGTSNPNLYWYRQAAGRGLQLLFYSVGIGQISSEVPQNLSASRPQDRQFILSSKKLLLSDSGFYLCAWGAGELDGYTFGSGTRLTVV.